These T cell receptor beta chains were read from a single sample in a study of cytomegalovirus exposure and HLA in healthy donors. The data were produced by immunoSEQ multiplex PCR, yet TCRdb's version contains in-frame clones alone and is incomplete. Altogether approximately 200,000 clones are present, 88% being singletons, with the ten largest covering about 2.7%. Specimen: PBMCs. The receptors here all came from a woman between 18 and 29 years old in good health and CMV-seronegative. The conserved cysteine and the conserved F or W are not part of the CDR3 here. A D gene is named only where the DNA matches it firmly.

cdr3_aa	j_call	v_call	d_call
ASSQGVKPYEQY	TRBJ2-7	TRBV27	TRBD1
ASSGLAGTSEQY	TRBJ2-7	TRBV19	TRBD2
ASSVDRASSYNEQF	TRBJ2-1	TRBV5-4	TRBD1
ASSPSGVQETQY	TRBJ2-5	TRBV4-1	NA
ASSLEGEGNQETQY	TRBJ2-5	TRBV7-6	NA
ASSTRQGGNTEAF	TRBJ1-1	TRBV7-9	TRBD1
ATSTGLAGGVDTQY	TRBJ2-3	TRBV15	TRBD2
ASVWSGVAGGLSYEQY	TRBJ2-7	TRBV4-2	TRBD2
ASSYTWEGARKGQF	TRBJ2-1	TRBV5-1	TRBD2
ASSSSSGGRGNTGELF	TRBJ2-2	TRBV7-9	NA
ASSSPGTEDSHGYT	TRBJ1-2	TRBV7-9	NA
ASSYSGGGYNEQF	TRBJ2-1	TRBV6-6	TRBD2
ASSPGQGFEAF	TRBJ1-1	TRBV27	TRBD1